One and the same sample provided the 11 T cell receptor beta chains below, sequenced in a study of OX40 agonist ivuxolimab in advanced cancers. Only in-frame clones appear in the TCRdb table, and some are missing; sequencing was by immunoSEQ multiplex PCR. The sample lists 45,000 to 55,000 clones, under 95% seen once, with 12% in the top ten. The source material was CD4+ or CD8+ T cells sorted from blood, sampled in a trial of the OX40 agonist ivuxolimab. The receptors derive from an adult with an advanced solid tumor such as melanoma, head and neck, liver or kidney cancer.

This clone was seen a handful of times. The chain has TRBV28 and TRBJ2-1; D is unresolved. The CDR3 has 15 residues. The V and J ends lost 3 bases and 0 bases respectively, with 9 bases between them. The V gene's germline CDR1 is MDHEN and CDR2 SYDVKM. In DNA, the CDR3 is TGTGCCAGCAGTTTGCCGCAGGACTCCTACAATGAGCAGTTCTTC. Translation gives CASSLPQDSYNEQFF.

The chain uses TRBV9 and TRBJ2-1; TRBD2 agrees at 7 bases. Trimming at V came to 3 bases and at J to 8 bases, leaving 20 bases not matched to a gene. CDR1 is SGDLS, CDR2 YYNGEE, per germline. This CDR3 contains 18 residues. CDR3 in amino acids: CASSAPQIVGRLSDEQFF. The CDR3 DNA reads TGTGCCAGCAGCGCGCCCCAAATCGTCGGGAGGCTCTCGGATGAGCAGTTCTTC.

This clone has a single count. The CDR3 spells CASTPLGAGFREQYF. The CDR3, as DNA: TGTGCCAGCACCCCGCTCGGGGCAGGCTTTAGGGAGCAGTACTTC. This chain joins TRBV27 and TRBJ2-7; perhaps D is TRBD1 or TRBD2 (5 bases each). CDR1 and CDR2 from the germline V gene are MNHEY and SMNVEV (reference sequence). With 7 bases removed from V and 7 bases from J, the gap between germline ends came to 23 bases. CDR3 length equals 15 residues.

On this clone itself: The junction shows a germline mismatch at one end, possibly a read error. The chain combines TRBV11-2 with TRBJ2-1, with D unclear. This CDR3 contains 14 residues. CDR1 is SGHAT and CDR2 is FQNNGV in the germline V gene. CDR3: CASNLVAAFNEQFF. Here the CDR3 DNA reads TGTGCCAGCAACTTAGTGGCAGCTTTTAATGAGCAGTTCTTC.

The J gene is TRBJ2-7, the V gene TRBV6-5; 8 bases align to TRBD1. V was clipped by 1 base and J by 2 bases; unmatched bases: 1. This CDR3 has 14 amino acids. CDR1 is MNHEY and CDR2 is SVGAGI in the germline V gene. CDR3: CASSYWGQAYEQYF. In DNA form, the CDR3 reads TGTGCCAGCAGTTACTGGGGACAGGCCTACGAGCAGTACTTC.

J is TRBJ2-1 and V is TRBV6-5; a possible D gene is TRBD2 (6 bases). Germline V CDR1 and CDR2: MNHEY, SVGAGI. CDR3 length equals 14 residues. The germline V and J ends were trimmed by 8 bases and 8 bases, with 19 bases remaining between them. The CDR3 nucleotides are TGTGCCAGCCTCGGGAGAGGTCCCCGTCATGAGCAGTTCTTC. Residues: CASLGRGPRHEQFF.

This chain links TRBV6-6 with TRBJ2-2; 8 bases are a match to TRBD2. From germline, CDR1 is MNHNY and CDR2 SVGAGI (reference sequence). The V and J ends lost 7 bases and 5 bases, in that order; junction bases with no gene match: 12. The CDR3 covers 16 residues. The CDR3 loop is CASILSGSSETGELFF. As DNA, the CDR3 is TGTGCCAGCATATTGAGCGGGAGTTCTGAAACCGGGGAGCTGTTTTTT.

The chain combines TRBV6-5 with TRBJ2-1, with TRBD1 as a possible D gene (5 bases). The CDR3 has 15 residues. Germline CDR1 is MNHEY and CDR2 is SVGAGI. V gave up 4 bases and J gave up 2 bases, with 12 bases separating them. CDR3 DNA: TGTGCCAGCAGTTTAAGGACAACCCCCTACAATGAGCAGTTCTTC. Translating it yields CASSLRTTPYNEQFF.

The gene calls are TRBV4-2 and TRBJ2-3; 7 bases agree with TRBD1. Germline values: CDR1 LGHNA, CDR2 YNFKEQ. V lost 5 bases and J lost 0; bases outside the gene matches: 5. CDR3 length: 15 residues. This CDR3 is CASSTHRGSTDTQYF. DNA of the CDR3: TGTGCCAGCAGCACTCACAGGGGTAGCACAGATACGCAGTATTTT.

V and J are TRBV7-3 and TRBJ1-2, with D hard to call. This CDR3 spans 15 amino acids. The germline gives CDR1 SGHTA, CDR2 FQGTGA. The V gene lost 2 bases and the J gene lost 6 bases, with 16 bases spanning the gap. The CDR3 region is CASSLSPQRLDGYTF. The CDR3 coding sequence is TGTGCCAGCAGCTTATCTCCCCAGCGACTTGATGGCTACACCTTC.

V is TRBV9 and J is TRBJ2-5, with D possibly called TRBD1 or TRBD2 (6 bases each). Deletions cut 0 bases from V and 2 bases from J, with 11 bases between. Germline V CDR1 and CDR2: SGDLS, YYNGEE. The CDR3 runs 15 residues. In DNA, the CDR3 is TGTGCCAGCAGCGTAGAAGGGGGGCTTCAAGAGACCCAGTACTTC. It yields the protein CASSVEGGLQETQYF.